This passage covers 5 T cell receptor beta chains from one sample sequenced in a study of blood T cell repertoires in COVID-19. Profiling relied on immunoSEQ multiplex PCR, and the TCRdb table lists in-frame clones only, not all of them. The profile covers some 200,000 clones, with about four fifths appearing a single time and roughly 12% taken by the ten largest. The sample consisted of peripheral blood. The receptors originated from an elderly woman with COVID-19, enrolled during active disease.

This chain joins TRBV11-2 and TRBJ2-7, with a tentative D call TRBD2 (5 bases). The CDR3 sequence is 14 residues long. Deletions cut 1 base from V and 4 bases from J, with 11 bases between. The V gene's germline CDR1 is SGHAT and CDR2 FQNNGV. Written as DNA, the CDR3 is TGTGCCAGCAGCTTAGGGGTGGGAGTGTACGAGCAGTACTTC. This encodes CASSLGVGVYEQYF. The entire variable domain, with the rest obtained from reference TRBV11-2 and TRBJ2-7, is as follows: EAGVAQSPRYKIIEKRQSVAFWCNPISGHATLYWYQQILGQGPKLLIQFQNNGVVDDSQLPKDRFSAERLKGVDSTLKIQPAKLEDSAVYLCASSLGVGVYEQYFGPGTRLTVT.

The CDR3 spells CASSLPDRGLVTDTQYF. CDR3 coding DNA: TGTGCCAGCAGCTTACCGGACAGGGGGCTGGTCACAGATACGCAGTATTTT. The rearrangement uses TRBV5-4 and TRBJ2-3; TRBD1 matches at 11 bases. From germline, CDR1 is SGHNT and CDR2 YYREEE (reference sequence). This CDR3 has 17 amino acids. Trimming cost V 2 bases and J 2 bases; bases outside gene matches: 7. The variable domain in full, completed from reference TRBV5-4 and TRBJ2-3, reads ETGVTQSPTHLIKTRGQQVTLRCSSQSGHNTVSWYQQALGQGPQFIFQYYREEENGRGNFPPRFSGLQFPNYSSELNVNALELDDSALYLCASSLPDRGLVTDTQYFGPGTRLTVL.

This chain connects TRBV5-1 to TRBJ2-5; D possibly corresponds to TRBD2 (8 bases). V gave up 6 bases and J gave up 4 bases, with 22 bases separating them. Germline V gene sequence: CDR1 SGHRS, CDR2 YFSETQ. The CDR3 loop spans 16 amino acids. CDR3 region: CASTNTRGGTAETQYF. CDR3 nucleotides: TGCGCCAGCACCAACACCCGGGGGGGGACAGCAGAGACCCAGTACTTC.

This chain links TRBV21-1 with TRBJ2-7; the table assigns TRBD1, which was not confirmed against the DNA. TRBV21-1 counts as a pseudogene. This CDR3 comprises 14 residues. Here the CDR3 DNA reads TGTGCCAGCAGCAAGGGGGACATTAACTACGAGCAGTACTTC. Translated, it gives CASSKGDINYEQYF.

The genes are TRBV19 and TRBJ2-1, with 7 positions matching TRBD2. Trimming cost V 5 bases and J 10 bases; bases outside gene matches: 11. CDR1 is LNHDA and CDR2 is SQIVND in the germline V gene (reference sequence). CDR3 length: 14 amino acids. In nucleotides, the CDR3 is TGTGCCAGTAGTCAGGTAGCGGGCAAGCCCGAGCAGTTCTTC. Translated: CASSQVAGKPEQFF.